Below are 32 T cell receptor beta chains sequenced from a single sample in a study of blood T cell repertoires in COVID-19. Assay: immunoSEQ multiplex PCR; the TCRdb copy retains only in-frame clones and omits some. This sample has 200,000 to 250,000 clones; approximately 80% occur once, and the top ten carry around 18%. Material: peripheral blood. These receptors all come from a woman at least 80 years old with active or convalescent COVID-19.

In this sample, this clone turned up once. CDR3 in DNA: TGTGCCAGCAGCCCGGGTGGGGGGGAGAGTAGTGGCTACACCTTC. Amino acids: CASSPGGGESSGYTF. This chain links TRBV7-8 with TRBJ1-2, with a weak D call TRBD1 (5 bases). The CDR3 covers 15 residues. Deletions cut 5 bases from V and 7 bases from J, with 20 bases between. Germline lookup yields CDR1 SGHVS and CDR2 FQNEAQ.

This CDR3 is CASSLGDRPNSPLHF. The CDR3, as DNA: TGTGCCAGCAGCCTTGGGGACAGACCTAATTCACCCCTCCACTTT. The V and J genes are TRBV28 and TRBJ1-6, with TRBD1 matching over 7 bases. The length of the CDR3 is 15 residues. Germline V gives CDR1 MDHEN, CDR2 SYDVKM. V lost 6 bases to trimming and J lost 6 bases; unmatched junction nucleotides: 8.

The sample holds one count of this clone. This chain uses TRBV7-9 with TRBJ1-5; tentatively, D is TRBD1 (5 bases). Looked up from germline, CDR1 is SEHNR and CDR2 is FQNEAQ (reference sequence). V lost 1 base and J 5 bases, leaving 9 bases between the germline ends. CDR3 length: 14 amino acids. CDR3 sequence: CASSLGGGDQPQHF. The CDR3 nucleotides are TGTGCCAGCAGCTTAGGGGGGGGAGATCAGCCCCAGCATTTT.

The chain couples TRBV19 to TRBJ1-2; TRBD1 agrees at 11 bases. The CDR3 spans 15 residues. Germline V gives CDR1 LNHDA, CDR2 SQIVND (reference sequence). V lost 5 bases, J lost 1 base, and 3 bases stayed unmatched. CDR3 coding DNA: TGTGCCAGTAGTTGGGGGACAGGGGGTAACTATGGCTACACCTTC. Its translation is CASSWGTGGNYGYTF.

The chain recombines TRBV19 with TRBJ2-1, with 10 bases that match TRBD1. J was trimmed by 0 bases and V by 7 bases; bases with no gene match: 6. Per the germline V gene, CDR1 is LNHDA and CDR2 is SQIVND (reference sequence). The CDR3 consists of 16 residues. The CDR3 region has the DNA TGTGCCAGTACGGCCGGGGACAGGGGCTCCTACAATGAGCAGTTCTTC. Translating gives CASTAGDRGSYNEQFF. Using reference TRBV19 and TRBJ2-1 for the parts outside the CDR3, the full variable domain is DGGITQSPKYLFRKEGQNVTLSCEQNLNHDAMYWYRQDPGQGLRLIYYSQIVNDFQKGDIAEGYSVSREKKESFPLTVTSAQKNPTAFYLCASTAGDRGSYNEQFFGPGTRLTVL.

The chain combines TRBV2 with TRBJ1-4; a weak D match, TRBD1 (5 bases). V lost 4 bases to trimming and J lost 8 bases, with 17 bases between them. The germline V gene has CDR1 SNHLY and CDR2 FYNNEI. The CDR3 extends over 15 amino acids. The CDR3 DNA follows: TGTGCCAGCAGTGGTCGCTGGGCGACAGTGGAAAAACTGTTTTTT. It specifies CASSGRWATVEKLFF. The whole variable domain, filled in from reference TRBV2 and TRBJ1-4, reads EPEVTQTPSHQVTQMGQEVILRCVPISNHLYFYWYRQILGQKVEFLVSFYNNEISEKSEIFDDQFSVERPDGSNFTLKIRSTKLEDSAMYFCASSGRWATVEKLFFGSGTQLSVL.

V usage is TRBV18 and J usage is TRBJ2-5; 8 nucleotides agree with TRBD1. The CDR3 sequence is 14 residues long. The V segment lost 3 bases and the J segment 5 bases; nucleotides outside the gene matches: 5. The germline V gene has CDR1 KGHSH and CDR2 LQKENI. The CDR3 DNA is TGTGCCAGCTCACCTGGACAGGGCGGCGAGACCCAGTACTTC. It encodes CASSPGQGGETQYF.

The chain is built from TRBV6-2 or TRBV6-3 and TRBJ1-5, with 9 bases lining up with TRBD1. The CDR3 has 15 residues. The germline gives CDR1 MNHEY, CDR2 SVGEGT. The V segment lost 5 bases and the J segment 7 bases; nucleotides outside the gene matches: 9. The CDR3 DNA sequence: TGTGCCAGCAGTCAACCGGGACAGGGCTGGCAGCCCCAGCATTTT. It translates to CASSQPGQGWQPQHF.

CDR3 sequence reads: CASSRATGTGGHTPEAFF. The CDR3 DNA reads as TGTGCCAGCTCACGCGCCACCGGGACAGGGGGCCACACGCCTGAAGCTTTCTTT. The J gene is TRBJ1-1, the V gene TRBV18; TRBD1 agrees at 12 bases. V was clipped by 4 bases and J by 6 bases; unmatched bases: 15. The CDR3 totals 18 residues. The germline V gene has CDR1 KGHSH and CDR2 LQKENI.

In its sample, this clone was seen once. The chain uses TRBV4-2 and TRBJ2-7; D uncertain. This CDR3 contains 15 residues. Trimming took off 1 base at V and 2 bases at J, with 12 bases between the two ends. Germline assignment: CDR1 LGHNA and CDR2 YNFKEQ. The DNA of the CDR3 is TGTGCCAGCAGCCAAGCGTACTACCCGACCTACGAGCAGTACTTC. Translation: CASSQAYYPTYEQYF.

The chain is built from TRBV2 and TRBJ1-2; 7 bases line up with TRBD1. Germline V gene sequence: CDR1 SNHLY, CDR2 FYNNEI. This CDR3 is 15 amino acids long. The J segment lost 4 bases and the V segment lost 4 bases, leaving 9 bases of the junction unmatched. CDR3 loop: CASSAGQAHPYGYTF. In DNA, the CDR3 is TGTGCCAGCAGTGCCGGACAGGCGCATCCCTATGGCTACACCTTC.

This clone was observed a few times. The V gene is TRBV10-1, the J gene TRBJ1-2; 9 bases are shared with TRBD1. The CDR3 contains 18 residues. The junction had 8 bases not matched to a gene; V was cut back by 0 bases and J by 0 bases. Germline V gene lookup returns CDR1 WNHNN and CDR2 SYGVQD (reference sequence). The DNA of the CDR3 is TGCGCCAGCAGTGAGTCGTGGACAGGGGACCCTCCTAACTATGGCTACACCTTC. It translates to CASSESWTGDPPNYGYTF.

The chain has TRBV25-1 and TRBJ1-2, with D unclear. The V gene's germline CDR1 is MGHDK and CDR2 SYGVNS. The CDR3 runs 14 residues. Deletions cut 0 bases from V and 8 bases from J, with 13 bases between. The CDR3 DNA reads as TGTGCCAGCAGTGAATACGGCGGGCTCGACGGCTACACCTTC. It yields the protein CASSEYGGLDGYTF.

This sequence joins TRBV7-2 and TRBJ1-6; tentative D call: TRBD1 (6 bases). Germline V gene sequence: CDR1 SGHTA, CDR2 FQGNSA. V was shortened by 2 bases and J by 6 bases, with 11 bases between the two germline ends. The CDR3 covers 15 residues. In nucleotides, the CDR3 is TGTGCCAGCAGCTTAATACAGGGAGTTAATTCACCCCTCCACTTT. It translates to CASSLIQGVNSPLHF. Combining the CDR3 with reference TRBV7-2 and TRBJ1-6 gives the whole variable domain GAGVSQSPSNKVTEKGKDVELRCDPISGHTALYWYRQSLGQGLEFLIYFQGNSAPDKSGLPSDRFSAERTGGSVSTLTIQRTQQEDSAVYLCASSLIQGVNSPLHFGNGTRLTVT.

The chain carries TRBV5-1 and TRBJ1-1; D is uncertain. CDR1 is SGHRS and CDR2 is YFSETQ in the germline V gene. The V gene lost 7 bases and the J gene lost 1 base, with 17 bases spanning the gap. CDR3 size: 15 residues. The CDR3 DNA reads TGCGCCAGCGTTTTAGGGTCTGGAGGGAACACTGAAGCTTTCTTT. It codes for CASVLGSGGNTEAFF.

This clone showed up just a few times. J is TRBJ1-6 and V is TRBV7-8, with a possible D match to TRBD1 (6 bases). Between the trimmed V and J ends, which lost 3 bases and 7 bases, there was a span of 13 bases. The CDR3 covers 15 residues. Germline V lookup: CDR1 SGHVS, CDR2 FQNEAQ. The CDR3 DNA reads TGTGCCAGCAGCTTCACCAGGACAGAGAATTCACCCCTCCACTTT. It specifies CASSFTRTENSPLHF.

The chain links TRBV9 to TRBJ1-1, with D maybe TRBD1 (5 bases). Germline CDR1 reads SGDLS; CDR2 reads YYNGEE. CDR3 length equals 15 residues. The V and J ends lost 7 bases and 2 bases respectively, with 18 bases between them. CDR3 DNA sequence: TGTGCCAGCTCCTCCCCCCAGGGCCAAAACACTGAAGCTTTCTTT. Its protein is CASSSPQGQNTEAFF.

The V call is TRBV4-2, the J call TRBJ2-5; the D is unclear. The ends were cut back, 0 bases at V and 5 bases at J, with 13 bases in the middle. The CDR3 spans 15 residues. The V gene's germline CDR1 is LGHNA and CDR2 YNFKEQ. The CDR3 DNA sequence: TGTGCCAGCAGCCAAGATCCGTCCGAGGTTGAGACCCAGTACTTC. It yields the protein CASSQDPSEVETQYF.

The chain recombines TRBV11-2 with TRBJ2-7; 8 bases agree with TRBD1. Germline V gives CDR1 SGHAT, CDR2 FQNNGV. The CDR3 totals 15 residues. J lost 0 bases, V lost 5 bases, and 6 bases had no gene match. CDR3 amino acids: CASSRGQDFSYEQYF. The CDR3 bases are TGTGCCAGCAGCAGGGGACAGGACTTCTCCTACGAGCAGTACTTC.

The rearrangement joins TRBV29-1 to TRBJ2-7; 10 bases agree with TRBD2. The germline V gene encodes CDR1 SQVTM and CDR2 ANQGSEA. V trimming: 6 bases; J trimming: 1 base; junction bases outside the gene matches: 6. This CDR3 spans 14 amino acids. This chain's CDR3 is CSVRTSGVSYEQYF. As DNA, the CDR3 is TGCAGCGTCCGTACTAGCGGGGTATCCTACGAGCAGTACTTC.

This rearrangement joins TRBV14 to TRBJ2-1; 11 positions agree with TRBD2. Germline-derived CDR1 and CDR2 are SGHDN and FVKESK. With V trimmed by 0 bases and J by 8 bases, 15 bases remained unmatched. The CDR3 contains 19 residues. CDR3 protein: CASSQDGAGSGRASHEQFF. In DNA form, the CDR3 reads TGTGCCAGCAGCCAAGACGGGGCGGGTAGCGGGAGGGCCAGCCATGAGCAGTTCTTC.

The sample holds a few counts of this clone. This chain's CDR3 is CATSDLGRHGYTF. DNA of the CDR3: TGTGCCACCAGTGATTTGGGGCGACATGGCTACACCTTC. The chain carries TRBV24-1 and TRBJ1-2; unclear D gene. Germline V gene sequence: CDR1 KGHDR, CDR2 SFDVKD. V was pared by 0 bases and J by 6 bases, with 7 bases between. The CDR3 is 13 amino acids.

The V gene is TRBV9, the J gene TRBJ1-4; 10 positions agree with TRBD1. J gave up 8 bases and V 3 bases, and 10 bases lay outside the gene matches. CDR1 and CDR2 (germline): SGDLS, YYNGEE. The CDR3 sequence is 16 residues long. The CDR3 loop is CASSGGWTGGGEKLFF. The CDR3 DNA reads TGTGCCAGCAGCGGAGGGTGGACAGGGGGAGGCGAAAAACTGTTTTTT.

The V and J genes are TRBV21-1 and TRBJ1-1; TRBD1, as called in the table, went unchecked against the DNA. TRBV21-1 is listed as a pseudogene. This CDR3 is built from 14 residues. The CDR3 region is CASSKPTGNTEAFF. The CDR3 nucleotides read TGTGCCAGCAGCAAACCGACAGGGAACACTGAAGCTTTCTTT.

The J gene is TRBJ2-1, the V gene TRBV7-2; a possible D gene is TRBD1 (5 bases). CDR1 SGHTA and CDR2 FQGNSA come from the germline V gene. Between the trimmed V and J ends, which lost 5 bases and 1 base, there was a span of 9 bases. The CDR3 spans 14 residues. CDR3 residues: CASSADSSYNEQFF. CDR3 DNA sequence: TGTGCCAGCAGCGCTGACAGTTCCTACAATGAGCAGTTCTTC.

This chain uses TRBV7-2 with TRBJ1-1; no definite D call. The CDR3 loop spans 12 amino acids. Germline V lookup: CDR1 SGHTA, CDR2 FQGNSA. Trimming cost V 5 bases and J 5 bases, with 9 bases left between them. CDR3 protein: CASSPAGTEAFF. The CDR3 coding sequence is TGTGCCAGCAGCCCGGCAGGAACTGAAGCTTTCTTT.

The chain carries TRBV11-3 and TRBJ2-7, with 7 bases fitting TRBD1. Germline lookup yields CDR1 SGHNT and CDR2 YENEEA. The CDR3 runs to 14 residues. J was trimmed by 4 bases and V by 5 bases; bases with no gene match: 8. DNA for the CDR3: TGTGCCAGCAGCCCCCCCGGGACAGCTTACGAGCAGTACTTC. As protein: CASSPPGTAYEQYF.

This sequence joins TRBV4-1 and TRBJ2-3; unclear D gene. Trimming stripped 0 bases from V and 2 bases from J, with 3 bases between. In germline, CDR1 is MGHRA, CDR2 YSYEKL. CDR3 length equals 13 residues. The CDR3: CASSQEATDTQYF. In DNA form, the CDR3 reads TGCGCCAGCAGCCAAGAAGCCACAGATACGCAGTATTTT.

V is TRBV9 and J is TRBJ1-1; TRBD1 is a possible D gene (5 bases). The CDR3 extends over 17 amino acids. V was shortened by 3 bases and J by 0 bases, with 18 bases between the two germline ends. Germline V gene sequence: CDR1 SGDLS, CDR2 YYNGEE. The CDR3 region has the DNA TGTGCCAGCAGCGCCTACGACAGAATCTCAATGAACACTGAAGCTTTCTTT. It codes for CASSAYDRISMNTEAFF.

This clone was picked up a small number of times. This chain uses TRBV11-3 with TRBJ2-3, with D tentatively TRBD2 (5 bases). V was trimmed by 5 bases and J by 0 bases, leaving 15 bases between them. CDR3 length: 16 residues. Germline assignment: CDR1 SGHNT and CDR2 YENEEA. Written as DNA, the CDR3 is TGTGCCAGCAGCCCCTGGACTGTGGCTAGCACAGATACGCAGTATTTT. It translates to CASSPWTVASTDTQYF.

The chain is built from TRBV2 and TRBJ2-5; the D is unclear. V lost 6 bases, J lost 0 bases, and 5 bases lay in between. The germline gives CDR1 SNHLY, CDR2 FYNNEI. This CDR3 contains 12 residues. The CDR3 is CASSMYQETQYF. As DNA, the CDR3 is TGTGCCAGCAGCATGTACCAAGAGACCCAGTACTTC. Complete variable domain (other parts from reference TRBV2 and TRBJ2-5): EPEVTQTPSHQVTQMGQEVILRCVPISNHLYFYWYRQILGQKVEFLVSFYNNEISEKSEIFDDQFSVERPDGSNFTLKIRSTKLEDSAMYFCASSMYQETQYFGPGTRLLVL.

The chain is built from TRBV19 and TRBJ2-7; maybe TRBD1 (6 bases). The CDR3 consists of 13 residues. V lost 6 bases, J lost 6 bases, and 15 bases lay in between. CDR1 LNHDA and CDR2 SQIVND come from the germline V gene (reference sequence). The CDR3 DNA reads as TGTGCCAGTAGCCCCTTTACAGGGACCGAGCAGTACTTC. Its translation is CASSPFTGTEQYF.